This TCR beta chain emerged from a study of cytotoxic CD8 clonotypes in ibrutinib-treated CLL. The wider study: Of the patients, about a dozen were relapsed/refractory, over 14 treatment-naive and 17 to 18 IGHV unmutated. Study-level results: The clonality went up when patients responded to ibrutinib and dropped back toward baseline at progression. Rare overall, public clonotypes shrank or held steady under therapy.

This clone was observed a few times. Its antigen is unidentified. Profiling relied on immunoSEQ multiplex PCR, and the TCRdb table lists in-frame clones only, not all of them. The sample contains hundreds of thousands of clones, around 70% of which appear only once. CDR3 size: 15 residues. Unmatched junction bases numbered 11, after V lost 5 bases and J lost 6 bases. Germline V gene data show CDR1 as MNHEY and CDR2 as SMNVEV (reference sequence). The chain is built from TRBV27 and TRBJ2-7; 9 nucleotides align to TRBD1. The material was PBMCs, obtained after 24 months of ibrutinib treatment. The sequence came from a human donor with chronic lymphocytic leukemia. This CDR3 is CASSKDRGNLREQYF. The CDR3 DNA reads TGTGCCAGCAGTAAAGACAGGGGGAATCTACGCGAGCAGTACTTC.